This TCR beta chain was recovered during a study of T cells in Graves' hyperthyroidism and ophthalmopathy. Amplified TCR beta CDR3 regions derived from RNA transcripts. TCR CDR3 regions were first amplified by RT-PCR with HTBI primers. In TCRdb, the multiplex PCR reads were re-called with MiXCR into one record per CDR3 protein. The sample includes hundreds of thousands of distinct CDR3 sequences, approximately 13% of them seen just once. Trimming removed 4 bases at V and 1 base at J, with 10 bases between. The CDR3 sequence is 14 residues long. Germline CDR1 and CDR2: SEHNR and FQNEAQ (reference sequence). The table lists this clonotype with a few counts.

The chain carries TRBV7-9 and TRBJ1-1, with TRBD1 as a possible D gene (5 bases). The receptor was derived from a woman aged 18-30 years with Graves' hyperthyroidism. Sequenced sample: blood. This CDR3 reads CASSSGARNTEAFF. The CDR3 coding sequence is TGTGCCAGCAGCTCCGGGGCCCGGAACACTGAAGCTTTCTTT. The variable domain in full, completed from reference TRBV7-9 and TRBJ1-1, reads DTGVSQNPRHKITKRGQNVTFRCDPISEHNRLYWYRQTLGQGPEFLTYFQNEAQLEKSRLLSDRFSAERPKGSFSTLEIQRTEQGDSAMYLCASSSGARNTEAFFGQGTRLTVV.